This T cell receptor (beta chain) is from a study of shared clonotypes between healthy human individuals. Study-wide results and limits: The authors sampled blood alone, and tissue repertoires likely differ. Around 5% of naive CD4 clonotypes were shared across several donors.

Execution of the assay was at deep level. For each subset, genomic DNA was distributed in equal portions over several immunoSEQ plates. Clones were sequenced by immunoSEQ multiplex PCR, and TCRdb holds only the in-frame ones, with some missing. The data contain around 1.9 million clones, about 93% of them singletons. In the naive CD8 group, cells lacked CD45RO and were positively selected for CCR7, so terminally differentiated effector memory CD45RA+ cells were left out. About this clone itself: Its antigen is not known. This CDR3 is also generated by other DNA sequences in the sample.

This clonotype originated in a man aged 18 to 35 in good health. Some clones in this sample may be carry-over from other donors' samples. Sequencing was done on a sample of naive CD8+ T cells from PBMCs.

CDR3: CASSYTGTAYGYTF. CDR3 nucleotides: TGTGCCAGCAGTTATACCGGGACCGCATATGGCTACACCTTC. The rearrangement uses TRBV27 and TRBJ1-2, with D possibly TRBD1 on 5 matching bases. Trimming pared 4 bases from V and 5 bases from J, leaving 14 bases between. This CDR3 comprises 14 residues. CDR1 MNHEY and CDR2 SMNVEV come from the germline V gene (reference sequence).